This T cell receptor beta chain was captured by sequencing in a study of blood T cells in healthy people across ages. Using a J-beta primer mix together with a sample-barcoded 5' primer, a second PCR was run for roughly 6 to 12 cycles. Unique molecular identifiers of 12 random nucleotides labeled each cDNA. TCRdb used MiXCR to reprocess the 5' RACE reads, holding one entry per CDR3 protein. The data hold about 670,000 distinct CDR3 sequences, with approximately 52% observed a single time. CDR3 size: 11 residues. Germline CDR1 and CDR2: MNHEY and SMNVEV (reference sequence). Trimming stripped 8 bases from V and 0 bases from J, with 2 bases between. Per individual sample, total RNA of at least 5.5 micrograms was extracted.

V gene TRBV27 combines with J gene TRBJ2-4; D uncertain. Sequencing was carried out using blood. This TCR was sampled from a woman over 75 in good health. CDR3 in amino acids: CASLAKNIQYF. The CDR3 DNA follows: TGTGCCAGCCTAGCCAAAAACATTCAGTACTTC.